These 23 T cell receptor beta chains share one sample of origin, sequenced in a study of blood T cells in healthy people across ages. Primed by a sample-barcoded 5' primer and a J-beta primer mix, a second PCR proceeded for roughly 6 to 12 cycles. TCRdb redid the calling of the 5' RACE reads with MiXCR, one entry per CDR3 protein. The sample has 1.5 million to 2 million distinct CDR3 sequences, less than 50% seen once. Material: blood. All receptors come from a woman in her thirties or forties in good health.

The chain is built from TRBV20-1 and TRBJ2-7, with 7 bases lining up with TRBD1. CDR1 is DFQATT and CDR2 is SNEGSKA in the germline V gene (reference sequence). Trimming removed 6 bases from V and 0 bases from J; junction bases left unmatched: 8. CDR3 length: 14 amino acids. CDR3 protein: CSAEDRSSSYEQYF. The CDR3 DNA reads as TGCAGTGCCGAGGACAGGTCTAGCTCCTACGAGCAGTACTTC.

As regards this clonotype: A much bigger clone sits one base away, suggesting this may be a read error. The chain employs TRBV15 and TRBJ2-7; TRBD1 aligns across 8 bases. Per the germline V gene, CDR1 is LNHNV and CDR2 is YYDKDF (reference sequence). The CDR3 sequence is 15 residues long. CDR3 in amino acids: CVTSRPGQGIYEQYF. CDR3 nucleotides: TGTGTCACCAGCAGACCAGGACAGGGCATCTACGAGCAGTACTTC. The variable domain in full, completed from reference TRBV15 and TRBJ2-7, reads DAMVIQNPRYQVTQFGKPVTLSCSQTLNHNVMYWYQQKSSQAPKLLFHYYDKDFNNEADTPDNFQSRRPNTSFCFLDIRSPGLGDTAMYLCVTSRPGQGIYEQYFGPGTRLTVT.

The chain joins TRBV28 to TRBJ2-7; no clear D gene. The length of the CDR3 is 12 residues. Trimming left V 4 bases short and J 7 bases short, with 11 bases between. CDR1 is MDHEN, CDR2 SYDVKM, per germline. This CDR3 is CASSYSYNEQYF. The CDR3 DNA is TGTGCCAGCAGTTACTCCTACAATGAGCAGTACTTC.

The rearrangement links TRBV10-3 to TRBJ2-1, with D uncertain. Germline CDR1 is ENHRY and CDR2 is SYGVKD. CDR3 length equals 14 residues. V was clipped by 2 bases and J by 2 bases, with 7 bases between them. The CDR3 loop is CAISERTTYNEQFF. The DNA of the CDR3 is TGTGCCATCAGTGAGAGGACCACCTACAATGAGCAGTTCTTC.

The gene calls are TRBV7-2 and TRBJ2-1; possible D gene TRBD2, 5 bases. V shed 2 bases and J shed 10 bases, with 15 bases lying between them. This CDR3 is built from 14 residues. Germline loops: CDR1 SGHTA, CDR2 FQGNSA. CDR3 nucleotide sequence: TGTGCCAGCAGCTTATCCCGTATAGCGTACGAGCAGTTCTTC. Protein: CASSLSRIAYEQFF.

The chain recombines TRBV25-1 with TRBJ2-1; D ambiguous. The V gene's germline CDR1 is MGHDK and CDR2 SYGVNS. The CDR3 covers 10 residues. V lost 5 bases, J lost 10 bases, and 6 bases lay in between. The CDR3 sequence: CASSLEEQFF. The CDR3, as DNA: TGTGCCAGCAGTTTGGAAGAGCAGTTCTTC.

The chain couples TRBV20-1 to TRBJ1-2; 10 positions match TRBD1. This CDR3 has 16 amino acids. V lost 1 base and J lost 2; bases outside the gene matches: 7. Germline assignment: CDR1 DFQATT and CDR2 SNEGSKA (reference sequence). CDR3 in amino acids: CSARGRDRGDNYGYTF. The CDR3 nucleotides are TGCAGTGCTAGAGGAAGGGACAGGGGTGACAACTATGGCTACACCTTC.

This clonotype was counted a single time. The CDR3 region is CASGFGGGAYNEQFF. The CDR3 bases are TGTGCCAGCGGATTTGGCGGGGGCGCATACAATGAGCAGTTCTTC. This sequence joins TRBV27 and TRBJ2-1, with D perhaps matching TRBD2 (7 bases). Trimming shortened V by 8 bases and J by 4 bases, and 18 bases separated the two germline ends. The CDR3 spans 15 residues. Germline V lookup: CDR1 MNHEY, CDR2 SMNVEV (reference sequence).

The CDR3 DNA is TGTGCCAGCAGCTTGGGGTCTAGGGTGACGGAAGAGCAGTACTTC. This codes for CASSLGSRVTEEQYF. The chain joins TRBV5-6 to TRBJ2-4; D is unclear. CDR1 SGHDT and CDR2 YYEEEE come from the germline V gene. The CDR3 runs to 15 residues. The V and J ends lost 0 bases and 13 bases respectively, with 20 bases between them.

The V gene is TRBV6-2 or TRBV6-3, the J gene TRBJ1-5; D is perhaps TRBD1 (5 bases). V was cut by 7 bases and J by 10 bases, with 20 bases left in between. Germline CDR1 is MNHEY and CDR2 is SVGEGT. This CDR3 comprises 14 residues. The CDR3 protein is CASMLRRGVGPQHF. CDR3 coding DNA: TGTGCCAGCATGCTCCGGCGGGGGGTCGGACCCCAGCATTTT.

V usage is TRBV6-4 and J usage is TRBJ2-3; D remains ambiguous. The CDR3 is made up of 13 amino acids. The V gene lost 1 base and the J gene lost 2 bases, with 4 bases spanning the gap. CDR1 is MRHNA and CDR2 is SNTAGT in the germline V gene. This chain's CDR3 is CASSDWPTDTQYF. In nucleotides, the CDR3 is TGTGCCAGCAGTGACTGGCCCACAGATACGCAGTATTTT.

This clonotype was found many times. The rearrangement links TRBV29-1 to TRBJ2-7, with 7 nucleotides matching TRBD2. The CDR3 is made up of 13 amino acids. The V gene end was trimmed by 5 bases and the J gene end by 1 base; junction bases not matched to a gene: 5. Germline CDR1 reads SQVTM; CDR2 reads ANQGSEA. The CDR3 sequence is CSVRTSRSYEQYF. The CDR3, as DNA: TGCAGCGTTAGGACTAGTAGGTCCTACGAGCAGTACTTC.

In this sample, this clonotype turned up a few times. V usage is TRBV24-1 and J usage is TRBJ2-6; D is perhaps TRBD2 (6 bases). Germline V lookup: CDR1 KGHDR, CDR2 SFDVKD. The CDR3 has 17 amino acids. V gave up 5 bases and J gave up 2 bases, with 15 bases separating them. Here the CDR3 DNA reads TGTGCCACCAGTGCTGGGCGGGGTTCCGCTGGGGCCAACGTCCTGACTTTC. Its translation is CATSAGRGSAGANVLTF.

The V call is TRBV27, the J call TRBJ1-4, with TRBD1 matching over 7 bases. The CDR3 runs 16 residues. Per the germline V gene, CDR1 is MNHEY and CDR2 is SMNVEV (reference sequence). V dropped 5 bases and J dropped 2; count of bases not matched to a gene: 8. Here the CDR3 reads CASSPWGQPTNEKLFF. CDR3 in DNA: TGTGCCAGCAGTCCCTGGGGACAGCCTACTAATGAAAAACTGTTTTTT. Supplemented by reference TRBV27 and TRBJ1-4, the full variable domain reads EAQVTQNPRYLITVTGKKLTVTCSQNMNHEYMSWYRQDPGLGLRQIYYSMNVEVTDKGDVPEGYKVSRKEKRNFPLILESPSPNQTSLYFCASSPWGQPTNEKLFFGSGTQLSVL.

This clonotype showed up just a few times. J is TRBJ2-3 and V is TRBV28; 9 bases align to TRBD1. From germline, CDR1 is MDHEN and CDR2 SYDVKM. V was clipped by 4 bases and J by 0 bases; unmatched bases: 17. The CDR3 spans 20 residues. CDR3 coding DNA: TGTGCCAGCAGTTCCCTCCGATCCGGGACAGGGAAGTCTAGCACAGATACGCAGTATTTT. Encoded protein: CASSSLRSGTGKSSTDTQYF.

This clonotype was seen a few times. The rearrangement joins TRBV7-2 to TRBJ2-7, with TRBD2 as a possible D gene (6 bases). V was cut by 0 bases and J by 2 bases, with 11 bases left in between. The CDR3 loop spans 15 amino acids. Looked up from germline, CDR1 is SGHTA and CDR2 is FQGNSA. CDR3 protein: CASSLAGDSTYEQYF. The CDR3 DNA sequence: TGTGCCAGCAGCTTAGCTGGGGACTCTACCTACGAGCAGTACTTC.

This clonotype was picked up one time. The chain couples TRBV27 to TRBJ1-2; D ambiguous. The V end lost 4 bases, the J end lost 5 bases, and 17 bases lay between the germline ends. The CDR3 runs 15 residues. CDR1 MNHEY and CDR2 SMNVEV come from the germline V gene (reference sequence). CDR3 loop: CASSYRAEAGYGYTF. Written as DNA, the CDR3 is TGTGCCAGCAGTTATCGGGCGGAGGCCGGTTATGGCTACACCTTC.

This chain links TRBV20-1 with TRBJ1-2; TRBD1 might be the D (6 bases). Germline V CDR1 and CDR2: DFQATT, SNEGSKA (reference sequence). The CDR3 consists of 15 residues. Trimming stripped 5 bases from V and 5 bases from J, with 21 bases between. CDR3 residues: CSAAVPSQGPYGYTF. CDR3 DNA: TGCAGTGCTGCGGTACCTTCACAGGGTCCTTATGGCTACACCTTC.

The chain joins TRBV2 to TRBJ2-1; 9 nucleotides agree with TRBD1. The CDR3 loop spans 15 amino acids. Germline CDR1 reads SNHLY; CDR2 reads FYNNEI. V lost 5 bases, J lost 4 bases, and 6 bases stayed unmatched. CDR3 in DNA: TGTGCCAGCAGTCGGGGGACAGGGATGTACAATGAGCAGTTCTTC. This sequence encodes CASSRGTGMYNEQFF.

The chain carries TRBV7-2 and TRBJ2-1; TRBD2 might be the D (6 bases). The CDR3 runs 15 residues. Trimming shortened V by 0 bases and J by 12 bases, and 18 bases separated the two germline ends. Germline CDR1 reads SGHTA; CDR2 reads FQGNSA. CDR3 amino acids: CASSLAPVGGHGQFF. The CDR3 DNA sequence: TGTGCCAGCAGCTTAGCCCCAGTGGGGGGTCATGGGCAGTTCTTC.

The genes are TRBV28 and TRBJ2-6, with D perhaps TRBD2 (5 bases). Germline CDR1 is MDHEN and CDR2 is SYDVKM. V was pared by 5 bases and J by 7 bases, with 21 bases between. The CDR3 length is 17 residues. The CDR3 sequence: CASSPYMTLEEANVLTF. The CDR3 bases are TGTGCCAGCAGTCCCTATATGACTCTGGAGGAAGCCAACGTCCTGACTTTC. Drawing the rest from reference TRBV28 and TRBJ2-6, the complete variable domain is DVKVTQSSRYLVKRTGEKVFLECVQDMDHENMFWYRQDPGLGLRLIYFSYDVKMKEKGDIPEGYSVSREKKERFSLILESASTNQTSMYLCASSPYMTLEEANVLTFGAGSRLTVL.

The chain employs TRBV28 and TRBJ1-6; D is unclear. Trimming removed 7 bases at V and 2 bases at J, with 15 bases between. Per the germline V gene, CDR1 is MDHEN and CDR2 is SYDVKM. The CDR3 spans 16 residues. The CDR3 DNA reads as TGTGCCAGCATCGTCACAGTGGTCCCCTATAATTCACCCCTCCACTTT. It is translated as CASIVTVVPYNSPLHF.

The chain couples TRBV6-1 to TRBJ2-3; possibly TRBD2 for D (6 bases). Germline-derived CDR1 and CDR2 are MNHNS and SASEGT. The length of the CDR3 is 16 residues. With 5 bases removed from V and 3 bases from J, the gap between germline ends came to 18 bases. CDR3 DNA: TGTGCCAGCAGTCCGGGCCGGGGGATTTCGACAGATACGCAGTATTTT. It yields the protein CASSPGRGISTDTQYF.